This TCR beta chain was observed in a study of T cell responses to AZD1222 COVID-19 vaccine. CDR1 and CDR2 from the germline V gene are LGHNA and YSLEER. With 3 bases clipped from V and 7 bases from J, the junction kept 7 bases outside the gene matches. The CDR3 consists of 15 residues. The study's findings and limits: Only a handful of AZD1222 recipients, roughly 6 in all, had baseline seropositivity.

About this clone: Its antigen is unknown.

Using immunoSEQ multiplex PCR, the repertoire was profiled, and TCRdb retains in-frame clones only, with some absent. This table has around 120,000 clones, around 83% appearing once. The receptor was derived from an adult who received the AZD1222 COVID-19 vaccine. The chain carries TRBV4-3 and TRBJ1-1; 11 bases are a match to TRBD1. The sequencing used peripheral blood, collected 28 days after the second AZD1222 dose. Here the CDR3 DNA reads TGCGCCAGCAGCCAGGGTGGGACAGGGGGAGATGAAGCTTTCTTT. Translation: CASSQGGTGGDEAFF.